This T cell receptor beta chain stems from a study of blood T cell repertoires in COVID-19 (dated by TCRdb to the early 2020s). Some background on the complete study: The collaborator samples originated in the United States, Italy and Spain and spanned the acute and convalescent phases of COVID-19. A freely available public database, intended as a resource for researchers studying the immune response to SARS-CoV-2, is where the repertoires were released. Where HLA class I and class II types were available, the types were taken from metadata supplied by the sample provider, not from assay-based typing. Deeply sampled blood TCRbeta repertoires from subjects exposed to, actively infected with, or recovered from COVID-19 were included in the dataset. The samples were drawn from two sources: the first 160 participants of the ongoing ImmuneRACE study, and 1,200 or so subjects contributed by 6 global collaborators. A de-identified subject ID, COVID-19 status, age in years and sex were almost always included in the sample metadata. The material from the prospective study consisted of cDNA or gDNA derived from T cells, B-cell-depleted T cells, or PBMCs.

Results the study describes overall, beyond this receptor: Clinical and demographic metadata were provided uncurated, with the amount varying by source and participant.

Only one count was recorded for this clone. No cognate antigen has been identified for it. No clone much larger than this one lies a single base away; base qualities are absent. Collaborating institutions collected whole blood in K2EDTA tubes following their own protocols. For TCRbeta analysis, collaborator samples were shipped as frozen whole blood, as isolated PBMCs, or as DNA extracted from either sample type. CDR1 and CDR2 (SQVTM, ANQGSEA) derive from the germline V gene. Its CDR3 holds 12 amino acids, cysteine through phenylalanine. CDR3 DNA is the only sequence kept; it has 36 bases, read in frame from the first base. V and J lose 6 bases and 0 bases, and a span of 5 bases separates them. The immunoSEQ Assay, a bias-controlled multiplex PCR, was used to amplify TCRbeta CDR3 regions from genomic DNA. On the authors' methods: The number of nucleated cells in each sample was estimated by amplification of reference gene primers within the assay. To quantify the absolute abundance of each unique TCRbeta CDR3 rearrangement, sequence reads were collapsed and filtered. For each sample, productive Simpson clonality was calculated as the square root of Simpson's diversity index over productive rearrangements. Sourced from immuneACCESS, this table was stored by TCRdb with only in-frame sequences that have V and J called. A share of the clones is absent; for the studies checked, an unresolved V gene accounts for under half, and the remainder has no known explanation. That table gives V, J and clone size, and the DNA gave D and trimming. This sample lists 150,000 to 200,000 clones; roughly 87% were detected once. Jointly, the top ten make up over 7.5% of the sample.

The clonotype was recovered from a woman in her 70s with acute or convalescent COVID-19. Recombination linked TRBV29-1 to TRBJ2-2; perhaps TRBD2 is the D gene, with 5 bases matching. The sample consisted of peripheral blood. The DNA sequence follows: TGCAGCGTGAGGGCGAACACCGGGGAGCTGTTTTTT. It codes for CSVRANTGELFF.